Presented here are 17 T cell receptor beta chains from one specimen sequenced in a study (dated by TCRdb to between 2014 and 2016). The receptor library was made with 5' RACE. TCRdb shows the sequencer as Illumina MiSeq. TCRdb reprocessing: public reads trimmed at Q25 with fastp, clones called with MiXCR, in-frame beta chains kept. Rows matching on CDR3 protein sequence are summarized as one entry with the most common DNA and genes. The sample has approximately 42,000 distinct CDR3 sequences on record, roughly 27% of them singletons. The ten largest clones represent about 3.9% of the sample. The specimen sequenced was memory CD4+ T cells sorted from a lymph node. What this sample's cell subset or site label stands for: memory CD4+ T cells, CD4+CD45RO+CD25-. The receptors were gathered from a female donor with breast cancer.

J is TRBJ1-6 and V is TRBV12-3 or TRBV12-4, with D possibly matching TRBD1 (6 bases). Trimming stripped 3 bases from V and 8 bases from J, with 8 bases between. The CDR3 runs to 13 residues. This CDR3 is CASSFGGYSPLHF. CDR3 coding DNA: TGTGCCAGCAGTTTTGGGGGCTATTCACCCCTCCACTTT.

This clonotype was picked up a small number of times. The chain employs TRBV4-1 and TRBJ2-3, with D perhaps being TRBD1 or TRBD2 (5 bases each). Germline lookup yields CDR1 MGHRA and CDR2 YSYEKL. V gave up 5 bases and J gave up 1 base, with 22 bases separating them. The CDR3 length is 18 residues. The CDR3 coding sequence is TGCGCCAGCAGCGTTACAACCGGGGCCACGCCGGGCACAGATACGCAGTATTTT. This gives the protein CASSVTTGATPGTDTQYF.

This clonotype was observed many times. CDR3 loop: CASSALAGGQDTQYF. For the CDR3, the DNA is TGCGCCAGCAGCGCCTTAGCGGGGGGGCAGGATACGCAGTATTTT. This rearrangement joins TRBV5-1 to TRBJ2-3; TRBD2 matches at 11 bases. CDR3 length: 15 residues. Trimming removed 4 bases from V and 6 bases from J; junction bases left unmatched: 7. Germline CDR1 SGHRS, CDR2 YFSETQ. The whole variable domain, remainder taken from reference TRBV5-1 and TRBJ2-3, is KAGVTQTPRYLIKTRGQQVTLSCSPISGHRSVSWYQQTPGQGLQFLFEYFSETQRNKGNFPGRFSGRQFSNSRSEMNVSTLELGDSALYLCASSALAGGQDTQYFGPGTRLTVL.

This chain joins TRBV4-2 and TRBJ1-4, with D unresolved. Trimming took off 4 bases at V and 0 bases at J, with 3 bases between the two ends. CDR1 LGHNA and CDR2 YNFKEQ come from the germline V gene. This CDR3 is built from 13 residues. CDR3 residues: CASSPATNEKLFF. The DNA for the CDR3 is TGTGCCAGCAGCCCTGCAACTAATGAAAAACTGTTTTTT.

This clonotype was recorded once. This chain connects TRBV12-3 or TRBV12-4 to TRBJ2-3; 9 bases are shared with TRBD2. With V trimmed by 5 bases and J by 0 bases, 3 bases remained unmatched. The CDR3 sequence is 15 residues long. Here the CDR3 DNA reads TGTGCCAGCAGTCTTCTAGCGGGAAGCACAGATACGCAGTATTTT. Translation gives CASSLLAGSTDTQYF.

The CDR3 loop is CASSFFGGSSYEQYF. The CDR3 DNA reads as TGTGCCAGCAGTTTTTTTGGTGGGAGCTCCTACGAGCAGTACTTC. This chain connects TRBV27 to TRBJ2-7, with D perhaps TRBD2 (5 bases). The CDR3 consists of 15 residues. The germline CDR1 and CDR2 sequences are MNHEY and SMNVEV (reference sequence). The V end lost 3 bases, the J end lost 0 bases, and 12 bases lay between the germline ends.

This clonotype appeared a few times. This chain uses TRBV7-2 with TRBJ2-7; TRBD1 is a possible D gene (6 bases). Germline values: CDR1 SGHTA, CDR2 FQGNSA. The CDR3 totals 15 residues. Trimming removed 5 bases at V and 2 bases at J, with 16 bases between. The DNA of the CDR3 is TGTGCCAGCAGCCCCAGGGGTAGCGCGCCCTACGAGCAGTACTTC. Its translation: CASSPRGSAPYEQYF.

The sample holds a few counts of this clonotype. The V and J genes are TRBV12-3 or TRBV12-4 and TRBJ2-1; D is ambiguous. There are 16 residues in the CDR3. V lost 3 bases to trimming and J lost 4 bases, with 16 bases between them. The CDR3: CASSFASAQAYNEQFF. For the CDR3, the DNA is TGTGCCAGCAGTTTCGCTTCGGCACAAGCATACAATGAGCAGTTCTTC.

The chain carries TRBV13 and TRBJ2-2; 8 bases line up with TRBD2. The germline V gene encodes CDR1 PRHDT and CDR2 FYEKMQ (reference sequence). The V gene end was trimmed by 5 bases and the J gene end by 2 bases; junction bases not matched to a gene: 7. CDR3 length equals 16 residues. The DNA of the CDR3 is TGTGCCAGCAGCGCCAACAGCGGGGGTAACACCGGGGAGCTGTTTTTT. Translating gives CASSANSGGNTGELFF.

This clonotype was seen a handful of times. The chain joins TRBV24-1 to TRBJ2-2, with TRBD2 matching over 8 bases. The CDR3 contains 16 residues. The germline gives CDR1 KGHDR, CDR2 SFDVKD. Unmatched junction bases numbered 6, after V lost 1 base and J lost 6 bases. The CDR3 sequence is CATSDLRAGVSGELFF. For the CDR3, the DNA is TGTGCCACCAGTGATTTAAGAGCGGGAGTATCCGGGGAGCTGTTTTTT.

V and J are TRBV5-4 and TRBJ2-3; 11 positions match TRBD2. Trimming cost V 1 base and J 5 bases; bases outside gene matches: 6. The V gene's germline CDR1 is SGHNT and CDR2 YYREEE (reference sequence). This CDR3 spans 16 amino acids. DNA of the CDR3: TGTGCCAGCAGCTTGAGTAGCGGGGGGGCCGAAGATACGCAGTATTTT. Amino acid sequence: CASSLSSGGAEDTQYF.

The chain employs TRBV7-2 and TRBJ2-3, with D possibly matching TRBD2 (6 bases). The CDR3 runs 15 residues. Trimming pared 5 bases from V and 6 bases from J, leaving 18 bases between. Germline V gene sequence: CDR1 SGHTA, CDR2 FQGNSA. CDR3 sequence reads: CASSLLLRDGDTQYF. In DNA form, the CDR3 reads TGTGCCAGCAGCCTGCTTCTGCGGGATGGGGATACGCAGTATTTT.

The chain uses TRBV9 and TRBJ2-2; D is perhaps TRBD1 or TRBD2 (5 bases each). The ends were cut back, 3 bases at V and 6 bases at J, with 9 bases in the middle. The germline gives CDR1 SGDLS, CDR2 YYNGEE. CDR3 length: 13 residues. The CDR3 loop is CASSAWGPGELFF. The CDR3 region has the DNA TGTGCCAGCAGCGCATGGGGACCCGGGGAGCTGTTTTTT.

The CDR3 here is CSYKQGVTRGYTF. DNA for the CDR3: TGCAGTTATAAACAGGGGGTAACGCGGGGCTACACCTTC. V is TRBV20-1 and J is TRBJ1-2; 8 nucleotides agree with TRBD1. Looked up from germline, CDR1 is DFQATT and CDR2 is SNEGSKA (reference sequence). V was pared by 8 bases and J by 8 bases, with 13 bases of the junction left unmatched. The CDR3 is 13 residues long.

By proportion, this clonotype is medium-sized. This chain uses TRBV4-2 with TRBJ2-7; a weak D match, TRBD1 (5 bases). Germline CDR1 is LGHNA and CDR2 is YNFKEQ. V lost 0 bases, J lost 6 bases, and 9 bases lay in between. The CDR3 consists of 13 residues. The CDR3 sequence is CASSQEGVSEQYF. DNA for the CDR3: TGTGCCAGCAGCCAAGAAGGGGTGAGCGAGCAGTACTTC.

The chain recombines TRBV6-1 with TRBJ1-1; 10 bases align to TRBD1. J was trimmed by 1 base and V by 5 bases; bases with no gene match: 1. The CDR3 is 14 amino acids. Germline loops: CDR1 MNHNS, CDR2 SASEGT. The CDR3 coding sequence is TGTGCCAGCAGTTGGGACAGGGGGAACACTGAAGCTTTCTTT. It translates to CASSWDRGNTEAFF.

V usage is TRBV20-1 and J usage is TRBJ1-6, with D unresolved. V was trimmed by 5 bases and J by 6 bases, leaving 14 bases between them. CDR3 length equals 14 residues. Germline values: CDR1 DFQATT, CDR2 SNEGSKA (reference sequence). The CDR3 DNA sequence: TGCAGTGCTGAGGGTGGAGAGGGTAATTCACCCCTCCACTTT. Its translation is CSAEGGEGNSPLHF.